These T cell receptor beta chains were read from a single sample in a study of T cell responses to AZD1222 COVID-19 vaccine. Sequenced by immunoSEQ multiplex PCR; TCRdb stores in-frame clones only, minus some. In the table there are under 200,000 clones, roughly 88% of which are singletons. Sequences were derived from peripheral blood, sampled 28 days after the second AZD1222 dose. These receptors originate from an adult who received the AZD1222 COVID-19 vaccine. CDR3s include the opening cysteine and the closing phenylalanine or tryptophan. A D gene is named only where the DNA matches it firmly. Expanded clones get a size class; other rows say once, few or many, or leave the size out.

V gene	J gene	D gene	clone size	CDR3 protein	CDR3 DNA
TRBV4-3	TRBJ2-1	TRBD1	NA	CASSQMRHTGAVEQFF	TGCGCCAGCAGCCAGATGAGGCATACAGGGGCAGTTGAGCAGTTCTTC
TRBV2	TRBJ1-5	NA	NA	CASSEQVALNQPQHF	TGTGCCAGCAGTGAACAGGTAGCCCTCAATCAGCCCCAGCATTTT
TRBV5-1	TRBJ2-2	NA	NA	CASSLDTSTGELFF	TGCGCCAGCAGCTTGGACACCTCCACCGGGGAGCTGTTTTTT
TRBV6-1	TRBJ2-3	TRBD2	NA	CASRVGEGRTDTQYF	TGTGCCAGCAGAGTTGGGGAGGGGCGCACAGATACGCAGTATTTT
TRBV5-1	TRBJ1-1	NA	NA	CASSLGYGTEAFF	TGCGCCAGCAGCTTGGGTTACGGCACTGAAGCTTTCTTT
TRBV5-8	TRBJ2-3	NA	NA	CASRATVNTQYF	TGTGCCAGCAGGGCGACAGTAAATACGCAGTATTTT
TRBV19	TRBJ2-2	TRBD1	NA	CASRRTGGDWELFF	TGTGCCAGTCGTCGGACAGGCGGTGATTGGGAGCTGTTTTTT
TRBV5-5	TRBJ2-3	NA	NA	CASSFGGPSTDTQYF	TGTGCCAGCAGCTTCGGGGGGCCCAGCACAGATACGCAGTATTTT
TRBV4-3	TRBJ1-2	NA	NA	CASSQEPGGGLGYTF	TGCGCCAGCAGCCAAGAACCCGGGGGGGGTTTGGGCTACACCTTC
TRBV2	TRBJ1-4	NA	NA	CASGVGEGEKLFF	TGTGCCAGCGGGGTAGGGGAAGGCGAAAAACTGTTTTTT
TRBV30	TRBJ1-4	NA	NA	CAWKINRELFF	TGTGCCTGGAAAATAAATAGGGAACTGTTTTTT
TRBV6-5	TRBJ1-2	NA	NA	CASSYSALNYGYTF	TGTGCCAGCAGTTACTCCGCCCTTAACTATGGCTACACCTTC
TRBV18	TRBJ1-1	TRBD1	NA	CASSLRDRKGTEAFF	TGTGCCAGCTCTCTAAGGGACAGAAAGGGCACTGAAGCTTTCTTT
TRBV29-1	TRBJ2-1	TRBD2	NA	CSAGLAGGEQFF	TGCAGCGCTGGTCTAGCGGGGGGTGAGCAGTTCTTC
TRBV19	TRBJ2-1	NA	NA	CASSITNSYNEQFF	TGTGCCAGTAGTATCACTAACTCCTACAATGAGCAGTTCTTC
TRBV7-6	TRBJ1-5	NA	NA	CASSLEGGQPQHF	TGTGCCAGCAGCTTAGAGGGTGGGCAGCCCCAGCATTTT
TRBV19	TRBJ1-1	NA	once	CASSIDRLLNTEAFF	TGTGCCAGTAGTATAGATCGACTGCTGAACACTGAAGCTTTCTTT
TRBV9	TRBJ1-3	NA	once	CASSAPPGRITDGNTIYF	TGTGCCAGCAGCGCACCTCCGGGACGCATAACGGATGGAAACACCATATATTTT
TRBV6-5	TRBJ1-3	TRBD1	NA	CASALTGGTGNTIYF	TGTGCCAGCGCCCTAACAGGGGGAACTGGAAACACCATATATTTT
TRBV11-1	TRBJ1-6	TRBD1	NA	CASSEGTGYSPLHF	TGTGCCAGCAGCGAAGGGACAGGCTATTCACCCCTCCACTTT
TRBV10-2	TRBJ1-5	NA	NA	CASSELGQGNQPQHF	TGCGCCAGCAGTGAATTGGGGCAGGGAAATCAGCCCCAGCATTTT
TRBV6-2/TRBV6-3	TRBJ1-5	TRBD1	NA	CASSYIVGQGNQPQHF	TGTGCCAGCAGTTATATAGTAGGACAGGGCAATCAGCCCCAGCATTTT
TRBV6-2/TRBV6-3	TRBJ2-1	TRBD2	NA	CASSYTRLAGDNEQFF	TGTGCCAGCAGTTACACGCGACTAGCGGGGGACAATGAGCAGTTCTTC